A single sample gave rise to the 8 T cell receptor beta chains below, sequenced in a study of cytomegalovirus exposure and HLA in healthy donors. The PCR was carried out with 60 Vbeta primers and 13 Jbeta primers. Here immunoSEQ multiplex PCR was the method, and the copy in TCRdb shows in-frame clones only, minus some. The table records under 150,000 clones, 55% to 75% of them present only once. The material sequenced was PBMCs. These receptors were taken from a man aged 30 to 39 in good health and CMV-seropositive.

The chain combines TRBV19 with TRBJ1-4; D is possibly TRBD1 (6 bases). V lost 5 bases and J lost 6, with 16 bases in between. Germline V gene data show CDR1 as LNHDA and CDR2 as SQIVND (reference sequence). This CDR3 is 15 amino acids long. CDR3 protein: CASSPLQGWDEKLFF. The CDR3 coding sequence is TGTGCCAGTAGTCCCCTACAGGGATGGGATGAAAAACTGTTTTTT.

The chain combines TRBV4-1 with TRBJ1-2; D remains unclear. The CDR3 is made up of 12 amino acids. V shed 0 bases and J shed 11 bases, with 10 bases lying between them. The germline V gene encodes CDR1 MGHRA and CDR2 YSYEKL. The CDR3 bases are TGCGCCAGCAGCCAAGAAGGTTTGAGGTACACCTTC. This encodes CASSQEGLRYTF.

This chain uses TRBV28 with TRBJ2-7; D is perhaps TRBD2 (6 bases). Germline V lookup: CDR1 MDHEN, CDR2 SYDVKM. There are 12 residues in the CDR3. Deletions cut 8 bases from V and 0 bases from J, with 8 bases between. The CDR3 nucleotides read TGTGCCAGCCGGGAGACCTCCTACGAGCAGTACTTC. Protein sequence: CASRETSYEQYF.

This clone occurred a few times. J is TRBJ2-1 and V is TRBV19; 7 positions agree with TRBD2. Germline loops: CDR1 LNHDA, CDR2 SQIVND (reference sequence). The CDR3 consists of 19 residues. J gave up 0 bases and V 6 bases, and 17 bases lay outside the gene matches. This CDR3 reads CASRIRVAAGRLSYNEQFF. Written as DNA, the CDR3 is TGTGCCAGTAGGATCCGAGTGGCTGCCGGGAGGCTCTCCTACAATGAGCAGTTCTTC.

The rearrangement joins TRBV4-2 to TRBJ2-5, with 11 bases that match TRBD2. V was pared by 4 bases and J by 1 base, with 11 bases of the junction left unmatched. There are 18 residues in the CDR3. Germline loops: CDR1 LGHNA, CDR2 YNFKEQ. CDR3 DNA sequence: TGTGCCAGCAGCCCATGGGCTAGCGGGGGGCCCCCCCAAGAGACCCAGTACTTC. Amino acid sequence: CASSPWASGGPPQETQYF.

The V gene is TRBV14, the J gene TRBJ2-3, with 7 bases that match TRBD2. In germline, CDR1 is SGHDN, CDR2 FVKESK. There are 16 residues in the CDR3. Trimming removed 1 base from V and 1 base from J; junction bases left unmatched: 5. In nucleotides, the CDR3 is TGTGCCAGCAGCCAAGGGAGCGGGATGGGCACAGATACGCAGTATTTT. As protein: CASSQGSGMGTDTQYF.

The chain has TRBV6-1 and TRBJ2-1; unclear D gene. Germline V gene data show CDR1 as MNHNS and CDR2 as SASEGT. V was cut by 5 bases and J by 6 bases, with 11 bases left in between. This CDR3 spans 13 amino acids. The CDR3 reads CASSYYSLNEQFF. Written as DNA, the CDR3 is TGTGCCAGCAGTTATTACTCTCTCAATGAGCAGTTCTTC.

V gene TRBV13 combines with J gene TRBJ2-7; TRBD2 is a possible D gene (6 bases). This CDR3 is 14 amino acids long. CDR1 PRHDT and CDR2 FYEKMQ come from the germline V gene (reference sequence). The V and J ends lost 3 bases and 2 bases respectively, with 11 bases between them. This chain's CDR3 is CASSFRDSAYEQYF. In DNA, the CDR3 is TGTGCCAGCAGCTTCCGGGACTCCGCCTACGAGCAGTACTTC.